One sample yielded the 31 T cell receptor beta chains listed below, sequenced in a study of blood T cell repertoires in COVID-19. TCRdb's table, derived via immunoSEQ multiplex PCR, lists solely in-frame clones and lacks some. Of fewer than 30,000 clones in the sample, around nine tenths are singletons; the top ten hold about 5.2%. Sequencing was performed on peripheral blood. These TCRs come from a man aged 45-65 years with active COVID-19.

The chain carries TRBV2 and TRBJ1-4; 8 bases are a match to TRBD1. The CDR3 extends over 12 amino acids. The germline CDR1 and CDR2 sequences are SNHLY and FYNNEI. V gave up 6 bases and J gave up 8 bases; unmatched junction bases: 2. The CDR3 sequence: CASRTGGEKLFF. The CDR3 bases are TGTGCCAGCAGAACAGGGGGGGAAAAACTGTTTTTT.

This clone was recorded only once. The chain employs TRBV5-4 and TRBJ1-2; D is uncertain. V was clipped by 1 base and J by 3 bases, with 7 bases between them. This CDR3 spans 13 amino acids. Germline V gives CDR1 SGHNT, CDR2 YYREEE (reference sequence). CDR3 sequence: CASSLSGDYGYTF. The CDR3 DNA is TGTGCCAGCAGCTTGTCCGGGGACTATGGCTACACCTTC.

The CDR3 loop is CASSPGNHRTDTQYF. The CDR3 DNA reads as TGTGCCAGCAGCCCAGGTAACCATCGCACAGATACGCAGTATTTT. The V gene is TRBV14, the J gene TRBJ2-3; D not certain. CDR3 length: 15 residues. V was clipped by 4 bases and J by 1 base, with 12 bases between them. Germline V gene data show CDR1 as SGHDN and CDR2 as FVKESK.

V usage is TRBV7-2 and J usage is TRBJ1-2; 7 bases map to TRBD1. Germline V gene lookup returns CDR1 SGHTA and CDR2 FQGNSA. The CDR3 contains 13 residues. Trimming at V came to 6 bases and at J to 4 bases, leaving 5 bases not matched to a gene. The CDR3 bases are TGTGCCAGCAGACGGGGACAGCTCTATGGCTACACCTTC. Encoded protein: CASRRGQLYGYTF.

The sample holds one count of this clone. This chain links TRBV5-5 with TRBJ1-1; 8 bases are shared with TRBD1. The CDR3 runs 15 residues. Trimming cost V 4 bases and J 7 bases; bases outside gene matches: 12. Germline V gene lookup returns CDR1 SGHKS and CDR2 YYEKEE (reference sequence). The CDR3 reads CASSPVGTGLSEAFF. Written as DNA, the CDR3 is TGTGCCAGCAGCCCCGTGGGGACAGGTCTTAGTGAAGCTTTCTTT.

The chain joins TRBV29-1 to TRBJ1-1; no reliable D call. CDR3 length: 13 residues. Germline assignment: CDR1 SQVTM and CDR2 ANQGSEA. The V and J ends lost 4 bases and 0 bases respectively, with 9 bases between them. CDR3 nucleotides: TGCAGCGTTGTCACCCAGTTGAACACTGAAGCTTTCTTT. Amino acids: CSVVTQLNTEAFF.

V and J are TRBV3-1 (or the pseudogene TRBV3-2) and TRBJ2-7, with 7 bases matching TRBD1. CDR3 length: 14 amino acids. V was pared by 4 bases and J by 0 bases, with 3 bases of the junction left unmatched. CDR1 and CDR2 from the germline V gene are LGHDT and YNNKEL (reference sequence). This chain's CDR3 is CASSRQGNSYEQYF. Here the CDR3 DNA reads TGTGCCAGCAGCCGACAGGGTAACTCCTACGAGCAGTACTTC.

This chain uses TRBV21-1 with TRBJ2-5; the tabulated D call, TRBD1, remains unverified against the DNA. TRBV21-1 is described as a pseudogene. This CDR3 is 16 amino acids long. The DNA of the CDR3 is TGTGCCAGCAGCAAAGTTCGAAGGACAGGGGAAGAGACCCAGTACTTC. This translates into CASSKVRRTGEETQYF.

The chain employs TRBV27 and TRBJ2-5, with a tentative D call TRBD2 (7 bases). The V gene lost 6 bases and the J gene lost 3 bases, with 20 bases spanning the gap. Germline V gene data show CDR1 as MNHEY and CDR2 as SMNVEV (reference sequence). The CDR3 covers 16 residues. The CDR3 nucleotides read TGTGCCAGCAGCCGAGGGGGGTTGGGAGGGAAAGAGACCCAGTACTTC. It is translated as CASSRGGLGGKETQYF.

This clone has more than one count but fewer than ten. This rearrangement joins TRBV7-9 to TRBJ2-3, with D hard to call. The V gene lost 1 base and the J gene lost 6 bases, with 5 bases spanning the gap. CDR3 length: 12 amino acids. The germline gives CDR1 SEHNR, CDR2 FQNEAQ (reference sequence). The CDR3 is CASSLVHDTQYF. CDR3 sequence (DNA): TGTGCCAGCAGCTTAGTTCATGATACGCAGTATTTT.

The chain recombines TRBV10-3 with TRBJ2-1; TRBD2 aligns across 11 bases. The CDR3 spans 18 residues. The junction had 16 bases not matched to a gene; V was cut back by 4 bases and J by 8 bases. The V gene's germline CDR1 is ENHRY and CDR2 SYGVKD. CDR3 DNA: TGTGCCATCAGTGGGAGGATTTCTAGCGGGAGGAAGGTCGATGAGCAGTTCTTC. Its translation: CAISGRISSGRKVDEQFF.

Regarding this clone: The identical CDR3 is also encoded by other nucleotide sequences in the sample. This sequence joins TRBV10-3 and TRBJ2-2; 7 bases align to TRBD1. The CDR3 sequence is 14 residues long. V trimming: 5 bases; J trimming: 4 bases; junction bases outside the gene matches: 4. The germline V gene encodes CDR1 ENHRY and CDR2 SYGVKD. The chain's CDR3 is CAISTTGPTGELFF. CDR3 coding DNA: TGTGCCATCAGTACGACAGGGCCCACCGGGGAGCTGTTTTTT.

This chain joins TRBV5-6 and TRBJ2-3, with 8 bases that match TRBD1. This CDR3 region has 13 residues. The V segment lost 2 bases and the J segment 5 bases; nucleotides outside the gene matches: 1. Per germline, CDR1 SGHDT and CDR2 YYEEEE. CDR3 in amino acids: CASSFGTGDTQYF. The CDR3 bases are TGTGCCAGCAGCTTCGGGACAGGAGATACGCAGTATTTT. The full variable domain, completed using reference TRBV5-6 and TRBJ2-3, is DAGVTQSPTHLIKTRGQQVTLRCSPKSGHDTVSWYQQALGQGPQFIFQYYEEEERQRGNFPDRFSGHQFPNYSSELNVNALLLGDSALYLCASSFGTGDTQYFGPGTRLTVL.

The chain carries TRBV11-3 and TRBJ1-3; a possible D gene is TRBD1 (6 bases). In germline, CDR1 is SGHNT, CDR2 YENEEA. Between the trimmed V and J ends, which lost 5 bases and 0 bases, there was a span of 11 bases. The CDR3 is 15 residues long. The chain's CDR3 is CASSNGQSSGNTIYF. In DNA, the CDR3 is TGTGCCAGCAGCAATGGACAGAGCTCTGGAAACACCATATATTTT.

The gene calls are TRBV30 and TRBJ2-7, with TRBD2 matching 10 bases. The ends lost 1 base at V and 0 bases at J; junction bases unmatched: 6. Germline values: CDR1 GTSNPN, CDR2 SVGIG (reference sequence). CDR3 length: 16 amino acids. The CDR3 DNA reads as TGTGCCTGGAGTGGAAGACTAGCGGGTAGCTCCTACGAGCAGTACTTC. As protein: CAWSGRLAGSSYEQYF.

The chain is built from TRBV28 and TRBJ1-4, with D possibly being TRBD1 (5 bases). This CDR3 is built from 15 residues. V lost 1 base and J lost 5, with 11 bases in between. Germline assignment: CDR1 MDHEN and CDR2 SYDVKM. This CDR3 is CASSLSGSENEKLFF. The DNA for the CDR3 is TGTGCCAGCAGTTTATCAGGGTCCGAAAATGAAAAACTGTTTTTT.

The chain combines TRBV5-6 with TRBJ2-3, with 8 bases matching TRBD2. CDR1 and CDR2 (germline): SGHDT, YYEEEE. The CDR3 is made up of 15 amino acids. The trim removed 4 bases at V and 1 base at J, leaving 5 bases unmatched. CDR3 sequence reads: CASSARGARTDTQYF. The CDR3 bases are TGTGCCAGCAGCGCGCGGGGGGCCCGCACAGATACGCAGTATTTT.

J is TRBJ2-6 and V is TRBV6-2 or TRBV6-3; 13 positions agree with TRBD2. Germline V CDR1 and CDR2: MNHEY, SVGEGT. The V gene end was trimmed by 5 bases and the J gene end by 2 bases; junction bases not matched to a gene: 6. The CDR3 spans 18 residues. In DNA form, the CDR3 reads TGTGCCAGCAGTGACGGACTAGCGGGAGTCGCTGGGGCCAACGTCCTGACTTTC. Translating gives CASSDGLAGVAGANVLTF.

The CDR3: CASSQGSGIRTDTQYF. The CDR3 DNA is TGTGCCAGCAGCCAGGGGAGCGGGATACGCACAGATACGCAGTATTTT. V gene TRBV5-8 combines with J gene TRBJ2-3; tentative D call: TRBD2 (7 bases). The CDR3 covers 16 residues. Germline assignment: CDR1 SGHTS and CDR2 YDEGEE. Trimming left V 4 bases short and J 1 base short, with 16 bases between.

The chain carries TRBV6-4 and TRBJ2-3; D might be TRBD2 (5 bases). There are 13 residues in the CDR3. CDR1 is MRHNA, CDR2 SNTAGT, per germline. The V gene lost 2 bases and the J gene lost 4 bases, with 7 bases spanning the gap. The CDR3: CASSDKDSDTQYF. CDR3 nucleotides: TGTGCCAGCAGTGACAAGGACTCAGATACGCAGTATTTT.

The V and J genes are TRBV28 and TRBJ2-7; possibly TRBD1 for D (5 bases). Germline CDR1 is MDHEN and CDR2 is SYDVKM. V was pared by 2 bases and J by 3 bases, with 5 bases between. The CDR3 is 12 residues long. The CDR3 coding sequence is TGTGCCAGCAGTTTAAGGGGCTACGAGCAGTACTTC. It specifies CASSLRGYEQYF.

The V and J genes are TRBV7-2 and TRBJ1-2; D is unresolved. Trimming shortened V by 3 bases and J by 0 bases, and 5 bases separated the two germline ends. The CDR3 length is 13 residues. Looked up from germline, CDR1 is SGHTA and CDR2 is FQGNSA. The CDR3: CASSFTANYGYTF. The CDR3 region has the DNA TGTGCCAGCAGCTTTACAGCTAACTATGGCTACACCTTC.

V and J are TRBV28 and TRBJ2-7, with 9 bases matching TRBD1. There are 14 residues in the CDR3. The germline V gene encodes CDR1 MDHEN and CDR2 SYDVKM. With V trimmed by 6 bases and J by 6 bases, 9 bases remained unmatched. The CDR3 bases are TGTGCCAGCAGAACCGGGAACAGGGGGCGCGAGCAGTACTTC. Translated, it gives CASRTGNRGREQYF. Using reference TRBV28 and TRBJ2-7 for the parts outside the CDR3, the full variable domain is DVKVTQSSRYLVKRTGEKVFLECVQDMDHENMFWYRQDPGLGLRLIYFSYDVKMKEKGDIPEGYSVSREKKERFSLILESASTNQTSMYLCASRTGNRGREQYFGPGTRLTVT.

The chain joins TRBV28 to TRBJ2-4; 7 bases align to TRBD1. Germline CDR1 reads MDHEN; CDR2 reads SYDVKM. V was pared by 6 bases and J by 3 bases, with 8 bases of the junction left unmatched. This CDR3 spans 15 amino acids. The CDR3 coding sequence is TGTGCCAGCAGCGAGACAGGGTCCGTCAAAAACATTCAGTACTTC. It codes for CASSETGSVKNIQYF.

The rearrangement joins TRBV4-2 to TRBJ2-3, with 11 positions matching TRBD2. Germline lookup yields CDR1 LGHNA and CDR2 YNFKEQ. The V gene end was trimmed by 0 bases and the J gene end by 4 bases; junction bases not matched to a gene: 3. The CDR3 covers 16 residues. CDR3 coding DNA: TGTGCCAGCAGCCAAGATTTTAGCGGGGGGGCAGATACGCAGTATTTT. It specifies CASSQDFSGGADTQYF.

This rearrangement joins TRBV6-4 to TRBJ1-4; D unresolved. The ends were cut back, 7 bases at V and 0 bases at J, with 15 bases in the middle. Looked up from germline, CDR1 is MRHNA and CDR2 is SNTAGT. This CDR3 region has 16 residues. This chain's CDR3 is CASIRGAPATNEKLFF. In nucleotides, the CDR3 is TGTGCCAGCATTCGGGGTGCCCCTGCAACTAATGAAAAACTGTTTTTT.

This chain uses TRBV6-5 with TRBJ1-5; no firm D call. Germline V gene sequence: CDR1 MNHEY, CDR2 SVGAGI. The V gene lost 6 bases and the J gene lost 0 bases, with 12 bases spanning the gap. This CDR3 comprises 15 residues. In nucleotides, the CDR3 is TGTGCCAGCAGGATTCGAGAGTATAGCAATCAGCCCCAGCATTTT. Encoded protein: CASRIREYSNQPQHF.

The chain joins TRBV7-3 to TRBJ1-6, with D possibly TRBD1 on 6 matching bases. The length of the CDR3 is 20 residues. Germline CDR1 is SGHTA and CDR2 is FQGTGA. V was pared by 6 bases and J by 4 bases, with 28 bases between. CDR3 region: CASRSRGALPRLLYNSPLHF. CDR3 sequence (DNA): TGTGCCAGCAGATCCCGGGGGGCCTTACCCCGACTTCTGTATAATTCACCCCTCCACTTT.

In this sample, this clone turned up a few times. The chain employs TRBV6-5 and TRBJ1-3; TRBD1 is a possible D gene (6 bases). The CDR3 consists of 15 residues. V was shortened by 6 bases and J by 0 bases, with 12 bases between the two germline ends. CDR1 MNHEY and CDR2 SVGAGI come from the germline V gene. The CDR3 sequence is CASSKQGYSGNTIYF. The CDR3 DNA reads as TGTGCCAGCAGCAAACAGGGATACTCTGGAAACACCATATATTTT.

The V gene is TRBV28, the J gene TRBJ2-1; 7 bases match TRBD1. This CDR3 has 15 amino acids. Trimming removed 3 bases from V and 5 bases from J; junction bases left unmatched: 7. CDR1 and CDR2 (germline): MDHEN, SYDVKM. The CDR3 spells CASSLMGTANNEQFF. In nucleotides, the CDR3 is TGTGCCAGCAGTTTGATGGGGACAGCCAACAATGAGCAGTTCTTC.

This sequence joins TRBV24-1 and TRBJ1-1, with 8 bases aligning to TRBD1. The J segment lost 3 bases and the V segment lost 7 bases, leaving 12 bases of the junction unmatched. The CDR3 loop spans 16 amino acids. Looked up from germline, CDR1 is KGHDR and CDR2 is SFDVKD. CDR3 region: CATRYGQGLGDTEAFF. For the CDR3, the DNA is TGTGCCACCAGATACGGACAGGGCTTGGGGGACACTGAAGCTTTCTTT.